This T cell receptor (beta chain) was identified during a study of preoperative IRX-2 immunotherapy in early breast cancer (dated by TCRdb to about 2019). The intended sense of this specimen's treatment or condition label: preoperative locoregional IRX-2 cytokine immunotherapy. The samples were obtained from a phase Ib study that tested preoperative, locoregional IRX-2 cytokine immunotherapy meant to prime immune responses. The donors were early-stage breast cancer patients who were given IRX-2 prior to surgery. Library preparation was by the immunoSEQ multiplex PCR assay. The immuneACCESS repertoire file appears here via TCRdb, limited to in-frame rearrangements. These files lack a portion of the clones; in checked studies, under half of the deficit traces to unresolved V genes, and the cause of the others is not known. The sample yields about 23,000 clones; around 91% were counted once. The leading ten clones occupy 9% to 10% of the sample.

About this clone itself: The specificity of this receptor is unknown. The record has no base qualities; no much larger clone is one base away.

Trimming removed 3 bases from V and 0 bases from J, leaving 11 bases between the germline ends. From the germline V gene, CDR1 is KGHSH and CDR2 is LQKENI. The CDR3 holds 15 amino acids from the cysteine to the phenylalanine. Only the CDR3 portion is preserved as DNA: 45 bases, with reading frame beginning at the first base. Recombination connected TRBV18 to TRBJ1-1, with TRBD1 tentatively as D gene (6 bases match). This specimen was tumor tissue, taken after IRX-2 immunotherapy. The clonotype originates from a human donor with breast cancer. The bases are TGTGCCAGCTCACCCCGGGACAAGATGAACACTGAAGCTTTCTTT. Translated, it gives CASSPRDKMNTEAFF.